These 17 T cell receptor beta chains were sequenced from one sample in a study of siplizumab effects on memory and regulatory T cells (dated by TCRdb to about 2019). The library was generated by the immunoSEQ multiplex PCR assay. This immuneACCESS table, as held by TCRdb, lists in-frame sequences with V and J called but not all clones. Of the missing ones, under half trace to an unresolved V gene in checked studies; the others have no known cause. Across this sample there are tens of thousands of clones, with under 95% seen only once. The top ten clonotypes cover more than 25% of the sample. The specimen sequenced was CD8+ T cells sorted from blood. These receptors all come from a human donor in good health.

This clone was counted between two and nine times. The chain uses TRBV4-1 and TRBJ1-1; no firm D call. V was clipped by 4 bases and J by 0 bases, with 6 bases between them. Germline values: CDR1 MGHRA, CDR2 YSYEKL. This CDR3 spans 13 amino acids. The CDR3 region is CASSPRLNTEAFF. For the CDR3, the DNA is TGCGCCAGCAGCCCACGATTGAACACTGAAGCTTTCTTT.

The chain couples TRBV13 to TRBJ2-7; a possible D gene is TRBD2 (6 bases). In germline, CDR1 is PRHDT, CDR2 FYEKMQ (reference sequence). There are 17 residues in the CDR3. The V end lost 0 bases, the J end lost 3 bases, and 18 bases lay between the germline ends. The DNA for the CDR3 is TGTGCCAGCAGCTTAGGCCCCCTCCTGGCGGGGAACTACGAGCAGTACTTC. The encoded protein is CASSLGPLLAGNYEQYF.

The chain uses TRBV13 and TRBJ2-2; a weak D match, TRBD1 (6 bases). Looked up from germline, CDR1 is PRHDT and CDR2 is FYEKMQ (reference sequence). The CDR3 runs 13 residues. With 4 bases removed from V and 5 bases from J, the gap between germline ends came to 8 bases. CDR3 sequence (DNA): TGTGCCAGCAGCTCGGACAGAACCGGGGAGCTGTTTTTT. This gives the protein CASSSDRTGELFF.

V is TRBV19 and J is TRBJ1-1, with a tentative D call TRBD1 (5 bases). In germline, CDR1 is LNHDA, CDR2 SQIVND (reference sequence). Trimming pared 8 bases from V and 2 bases from J, leaving 12 bases between. The CDR3 runs 13 residues. CDR3 loop: CASQGLLNTEAFF. In nucleotides, the CDR3 is TGTGCCAGTCAGGGCCTGCTAAACACTGAAGCTTTCTTT.

The V gene is TRBV27, the J gene TRBJ2-3; 11 positions match TRBD2. The trim removed 5 bases at V and 5 bases at J, leaving 12 bases unmatched. The CDR3 has 17 amino acids. CDR1 and CDR2 from the germline V gene are MNHEY and SMNVEV (reference sequence). CDR3 loop: CASSPLMPLAGEDTQYF. The CDR3 DNA is TGTGCCAGCAGTCCCCTAATGCCACTAGCGGGAGAAGATACGCAGTATTTT.

CDR3 in amino acids: CASSLSGRAYNEQFF. The DNA of the CDR3 is TGTGCCAGCAGCTTAAGTGGGAGGGCTTACAATGAGCAGTTCTTC. The gene calls are TRBV7-3 and TRBJ2-1; the match to TRBD2 covers 7 bases. The CDR3 consists of 15 residues. The germline V gene has CDR1 SGHTA and CDR2 FQGTGA. J lost 4 bases, V lost 1 base, and 4 bases had no gene match.

The chain has TRBV27 and TRBJ2-3, with D perhaps matching TRBD1 (6 bases). Trimming took 1 base from V and 3 from J, leaving 11 bases between them. The CDR3 is 15 residues long. Germline CDR1 and CDR2: MNHEY and SMNVEV (reference sequence). DNA of the CDR3: TGTGCCAGCAGTTTATGGGCAGGGGTGACAGATACGCAGTATTTT. Translating gives CASSLWAGVTDTQYF.

The chain carries TRBV10-3 and TRBJ2-7; D not certain. The CDR3 runs 13 residues. Germline V CDR1 and CDR2: ENHRY, SYGVKD. The V end was cut by 2 bases, the J end by 7 bases, with 12 bases between. This chain's CDR3 is CAISEKRVLEQYF. The CDR3 nucleotides are TGTGCCATCAGTGAGAAGAGAGTTTTGGAGCAGTACTTC.

The chain is built from TRBV5-1 and TRBJ1-4; D perhaps matches TRBD1 (5 bases). CDR1 SGHRS and CDR2 YFSETQ come from the germline V gene. Trimming removed 7 bases at V and 1 base at J, with 8 bases between. CDR3 length: 13 residues. CDR3 sequence (DNA): TGCGCCAGCTGGGGGGGAACTAATGAAAAACTGTTTTTT. Amino acid sequence: CASWGGTNEKLFF.

The chain joins TRBV6-1 to TRBJ2-7; D possibly corresponds to TRBD1 (6 bases). Deletions cut 1 base from V and 1 base from J, with 11 bases between. This CDR3 has 15 residues. Germline values: CDR1 MNHNS, CDR2 SASEGT. The CDR3 nucleotides read TGTGCCAGCAGTGAAGATTGGGACACATCCTACGAGCAGTACTTC. Translating gives CASSEDWDTSYEQYF.

This clone was observed once. The chain links TRBV5-1 to TRBJ2-7; D ambiguous. CDR3 size: 13 residues. V gave up 2 bases and J gave up 2 bases, with 8 bases separating them. CDR1 is SGHRS and CDR2 is YFSETQ in the germline V gene. The CDR3 is CASSLGAPYEQYF. The CDR3 bases are TGCGCCAGCAGCTTAGGCGCGCCCTACGAGCAGTACTTC.

The V and J genes are TRBV2 and TRBJ2-1; 9 bases align to TRBD2. CDR3 size: 15 residues. V lost 0 bases and J lost 8; bases outside the gene matches: 5. Germline CDR1 and CDR2: SNHLY and FYNNEI. For the CDR3, the DNA is TGTGCCAGCAGTGAAGCAGGGCGGGGGGGCGATGAGCAGTTCTTC. The encoded protein is CASSEAGRGGDEQFF.

V usage is TRBV4-1 and J usage is TRBJ2-7; D unclear. Germline V gives CDR1 MGHRA, CDR2 YSYEKL. V was clipped by 4 bases and J by 3 bases, with 13 bases between them. CDR3 length: 14 amino acids. The CDR3 sequence: CASSLQVGNYEQYF. CDR3 bases: TGCGCCAGCAGCCTTCAGGTCGGTAACTACGAGCAGTACTTC.

This chain connects TRBV7-9 to TRBJ1-4; 8 nucleotides match TRBD1. Germline V gene lookup returns CDR1 SEHNR and CDR2 FQNEAQ (reference sequence). This CDR3 comprises 15 residues. V was pared by 3 bases and J by 4 bases, with 4 bases of the junction left unmatched. The CDR3 DNA sequence: TGTGCCAGCAGCTTTCTGGGACAGGATAATGAAAAACTGTTTTTT. It is translated as CASSFLGQDNEKLFF.

The chain couples TRBV2 to TRBJ1-1; D is unclear. Germline loops: CDR1 SNHLY, CDR2 FYNNEI. The CDR3 loop spans 11 amino acids. V lost 8 bases to trimming and J lost 6 bases, with 10 bases between them. The CDR3 loop reads CASSTLAEAFF. Here the CDR3 DNA reads TGTGCCAGCTCAACGTTGGCTGAAGCTTTCTTT.

Only one count was recorded for this clone. The chain uses TRBV21-1 and TRBJ1-1. TRBV21-1 is termed a pseudogene. This CDR3 has 10 amino acids. CDR3 in amino acids: CASSKTEAFF. CDR3 coding DNA: TGTGCCAGCAGCAAGACTGAAGCTTTCTTT.

J is TRBJ1-1 and V is TRBV5-4, with TRBD1 identical over 7 bases. CDR1 is SGHNT, CDR2 YYREEE, per germline (reference sequence). The CDR3 contains 14 residues. Trimming at V came to 0 bases and at J to 3 bases, leaving 2 bases not matched to a gene. Written as DNA, the CDR3 is TGTGCCAGCAGCTTGGGGGACAGCCACACTGAAGCTTTCTTT. Translating gives CASSLGDSHTEAFF.